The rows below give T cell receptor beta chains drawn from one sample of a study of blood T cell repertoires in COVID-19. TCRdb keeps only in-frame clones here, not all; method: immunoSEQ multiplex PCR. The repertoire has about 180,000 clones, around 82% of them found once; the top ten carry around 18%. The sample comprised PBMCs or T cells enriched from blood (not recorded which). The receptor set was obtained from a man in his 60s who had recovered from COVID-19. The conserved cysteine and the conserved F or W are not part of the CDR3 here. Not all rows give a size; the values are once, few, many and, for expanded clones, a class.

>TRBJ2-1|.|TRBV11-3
ASSAVAYNEQF
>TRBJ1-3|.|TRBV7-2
ASSSHLTGSSGNTIY
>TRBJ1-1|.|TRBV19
ASSAQQGALNTEAF
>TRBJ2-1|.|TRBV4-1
ASSLLAGDNEQF
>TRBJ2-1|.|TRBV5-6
ASSLRLAVNNEQF
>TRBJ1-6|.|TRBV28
ASRITGDSYNSPLH
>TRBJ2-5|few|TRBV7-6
ASSSGTSGNRRIETQY
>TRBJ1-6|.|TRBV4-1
ASSQDQGVAPLH
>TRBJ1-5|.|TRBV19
ASSILEINQPQH
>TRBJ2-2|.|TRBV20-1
SASRLAGGTGELF
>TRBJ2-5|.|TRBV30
AWSIYVGTIRTGGGTQY
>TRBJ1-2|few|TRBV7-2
ASSPTPPGQLGYT
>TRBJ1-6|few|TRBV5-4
ASSLGQGTPLH
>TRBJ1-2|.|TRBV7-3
ASSSDGIYGYT
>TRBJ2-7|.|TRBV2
ASRLAGSMDEQY
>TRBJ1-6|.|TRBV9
ASSPTGKALH
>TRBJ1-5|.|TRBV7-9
ASSLNAGQEPQH
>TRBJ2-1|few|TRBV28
ASNTGTYNEQF